This TCR beta chain was sequenced during a study of T cell changes during pregnancy in multiple sclerosis. TCRdb's table, derived via immunoSEQ multiplex PCR, lists solely in-frame clones and lacks some. The table records about 70,000 clones, over 80% of them present only once. This material consisted of peripheral blood, taken before pregnancy. The sequence was obtained from a female donor with multiple sclerosis, enrolled in a pregnancy study.

In DNA, the CDR3 is TGTGCCAGCAGCACTAGCGGGAGCTCCTACAATGAGCAGTTCTTC. Translation gives CASSTSGSSYNEQFF. V and J are TRBV9 and TRBJ2-1; 11 positions match TRBD2. This CDR3 comprises 15 residues. J lost 0 bases, V lost 4 bases, and 0 bases had no gene match. Germline values: CDR1 SGDLS, CDR2 YYNGEE.